These 15 T cell receptor beta chains were all obtained from the same sample, sequenced in a study of cytomegalovirus exposure and HLA in healthy donors (dated by TCRdb to 2015 to 2018). The library was built by means of the immunoSEQ multiplex PCR assay. For the multiplex PCR, a mixture combining 60 forward primers for TCR Vbeta segments and 13 reverse primers for TCR Jbeta segments was used. Sourced from immuneACCESS, this table was stored by TCRdb with only in-frame sequences that have V and J called. A share of the clones is absent; for the studies checked, an unresolved V gene accounts for under half, and the remainder has no known explanation. Counted in this sample were 120,000 to 150,000 clones; approximately 80% of them appeared once. Approximately 4% of the sample is held by the ten biggest clonotypes. Sequencing used PBMCs. The receptor set was obtained from a woman aged 40 to 50 in good health and CMV-seropositive.

The chain employs TRBV29-1 and TRBJ2-3, with 7 bases aligning to TRBD2. This CDR3 has 11 residues. V trimming: 7 bases; J trimming: 5 bases; junction bases outside the gene matches: 3. Germline CDR1 is SQVTM and CDR2 is ANQGSEA. CDR3 sequence: CSGRELDTQYF. The CDR3 nucleotides are TGCAGCGGGCGGGAGTTAGATACGCAGTATTTT.

This chain joins TRBV5-4 and TRBJ2-2; 9 bases fit TRBD2. Germline V gives CDR1 SGHNT, CDR2 YYREEE (reference sequence). The CDR3 contains 17 residues. V lost 4 bases to trimming and J lost 3 bases; unmatched junction nucleotides: 10. DNA of the CDR3: TGTGCCAGCAGCCCTGAGGCTAGCGGGGTTGACACCGGGGAGCTGTTTTTT. This translates into CASSPEASGVDTGELFF.

V usage is TRBV2 and J usage is TRBJ2-2; D perhaps matches TRBD2 (5 bases). CDR1 and CDR2 (germline): SNHLY, FYNNEI. This CDR3 spans 14 amino acids. The V end was cut by 4 bases, the J end by 5 bases, with 11 bases between. The CDR3 protein is CASSGLALTGELFF. DNA of the CDR3: TGTGCCAGCAGTGGGCTAGCATTGACCGGGGAGCTGTTTTTT.

This rearrangement joins TRBV19 to TRBJ2-7, with D possibly TRBD1 on 5 matching bases. Per germline, CDR1 LNHDA and CDR2 SQIVND (reference sequence). The CDR3 consists of 13 residues. Trimming took off 4 bases at V and 2 bases at J, with 9 bases between the two ends. The CDR3 DNA reads TGTGCCAGTAGTACCCCGACAGCCTACGAGCAGTACTTC. It yields the protein CASSTPTAYEQYF.

The rearrangement joins TRBV6-1 to TRBJ2-7, with TRBD1 matching over 8 bases. J was trimmed by 5 bases and V by 8 bases; bases with no gene match: 8. The CDR3 is 13 residues long. Looked up from germline, CDR1 is MNHNS and CDR2 is SASEGT. The CDR3 DNA reads as TGTGCCAGCTATACAGGGGGGCTAGACGAGCAGTACTTC. This codes for CASYTGGLDEQYF.

The chain uses TRBV5-1 and TRBJ2-1, with 10 bases lining up with TRBD2. The length of the CDR3 is 16 residues. V lost 5 bases, J lost 1 base, and 6 bases stayed unmatched. CDR1 and CDR2 (germline): SGHRS, YFSETQ. CDR3 in amino acids: CASSLSSGSSYNEQFF. The CDR3 coding sequence is TGCGCCAGCAGTCTCTCTAGCGGGAGTTCCTACAATGAGCAGTTCTTC.

The V call is TRBV5-6, the J call TRBJ2-5; 9 bases match TRBD1. V dropped 1 base and J dropped 4; count of bases not matched to a gene: 11. CDR1 and CDR2 from the germline V gene are SGHDT and YYEEEE. The CDR3 totals 17 residues. The CDR3: CASSLNRGQGVGETQYF. CDR3 bases: TGTGCCAGCAGCTTGAACAGGGGGCAGGGTGTTGGAGAGACCCAGTACTTC.

This clone has just a few counts. The V gene is TRBV6-1, the J gene TRBJ1-2, with 8 bases identical to TRBD1. Trimming cost V 0 bases and J 4 bases; bases outside gene matches: 7. The germline gives CDR1 MNHNS, CDR2 SASEGT. This CDR3 comprises 16 residues. CDR3 bases: TGTGCCAGCAGTGAAGCGAACTTTGGGACAGGCTATGGCTACACCTTC. This codes for CASSEANFGTGYGYTF.

A word on this clone: The junction and the germline gene differ at one end; a read error may be behind it. The rearrangement uses TRBV7-2 and TRBJ2-5, with 8 bases identical to TRBD1. Germline V gives CDR1 SGHTA, CDR2 FQGNSA. The CDR3 length is 11 residues. For the CDR3, the DNA is TGTGCCAGCAGCTCAGGACAGGGCCGCGACTTC. This codes for CASSSGQGRDF.

The chain joins TRBV27 to TRBJ2-7; D possibly corresponds to TRBD2 (8 bases). V lost 6 bases and J 6 bases, leaving 18 bases between the germline ends. The CDR3 consists of 14 residues. Per germline, CDR1 MNHEY and CDR2 SMNVEV (reference sequence). The CDR3 DNA reads TGTGCCAGCAGCCAAGGGGGCGGGAGGCCCGAGCAGTACTTC. Its protein product is CASSQGGGRPEQYF.

CDR3 residues: CASSYSGGDTQYF. The CDR3 DNA reads as TGTGCCAGCAGTTACTCGGGGGGGGATACGCAGTATTTT. This chain uses TRBV6-5 with TRBJ2-3; the match to TRBD2 covers 7 bases. Germline lookup yields CDR1 MNHEY and CDR2 SVGAGI. This CDR3 has 13 amino acids. J was trimmed by 6 bases and V by 0 bases; bases with no gene match: 0.

The rearrangement links TRBV11-3 to TRBJ2-7; 10 bases are shared with TRBD1. There are 12 residues in the CDR3. V shed 7 bases and J 6 bases; nucleotides not matched to a gene: 3. Germline V CDR1 and CDR2: SGHNT, YENEEA. Here the CDR3 reads CASKRTGGEQYF. CDR3 nucleotides: TGTGCCAGCAAGAGGACAGGGGGCGAGCAGTACTTC.

Only a few counts were recorded for this clone. The chain employs TRBV2 and TRBJ1-5; TRBD1 matches 11 bases. The germline V gene encodes CDR1 SNHLY and CDR2 FYNNEI. This CDR3 comprises 14 residues. V lost 7 bases to trimming and J lost 5 bases; unmatched junction nucleotides: 4. The CDR3 DNA sequence: TGTGCCAGCACCTCGGACAGGGGGCATCAGCCCCAGCATTTT. Translated, it gives CASTSDRGHQPQHF.

The V call is TRBV11-2, the J call TRBJ2-5, with D tentatively TRBD2 (6 bases). Germline CDR1 and CDR2: SGHAT and FQNNGV. The length of the CDR3 is 14 residues. Trimming left V 5 bases short and J 5 bases short, with 15 bases between. The CDR3 loop is CASSRRLGVETQYF. CDR3 coding DNA: TGTGCCAGCAGCCGACGACTAGGTGTGGAGACCCAGTACTTC. Supplemented by reference TRBV11-2 and TRBJ2-5, the full variable domain reads EAGVAQSPRYKIIEKRQSVAFWCNPISGHATLYWYQQILGQGPKLLIQFQNNGVVDDSQLPKDRFSAERLKGVDSTLKIQPAKLEDSAVYLCASSRRLGVETQYFGPGTRLLVL.

The genes are TRBV11-2 and TRBJ2-7; D is undetermined. V lost 0 bases and J 7 bases, leaving 10 bases between the germline ends. The CDR3 extends over 13 amino acids. Germline-derived CDR1 and CDR2 are SGHAT and FQNNGV. CDR3 loop: CASSLDWPLEQYF. The DNA of the CDR3 is TGTGCCAGCAGCTTAGATTGGCCTCTGGAGCAGTACTTC.